This is a list of T cell receptor beta chains from one sample in a study of Ad26.COV2.S vaccination and SARS-CoV-2 variants. Produced via immunoSEQ multiplex PCR; TCRdb's table is partial and in-frame only. The table has 500,000 or so clones, roughly 89% seen once. The sequencing used peripheral blood, collected in a trial of Ad26.COV2.S vaccine versus placebo. The receptors originated from a person between 18 and 65 years old who received the Ad26.COV2.S COVID-19 vaccine or a placebo. Each CDR3 is given with its conserved first and last residue. D genes are given only for firm matches. The listing skips clone size in some rows; elsewhere it reads once, few, many or a size class.

.,TRBJ2-2,TRBV9,.,CASSVEGRVIGGELFF,TGTGCCAGCAGCGTAGAAGGCAGGGTTATAGGCGGGGAGCTGTTTTTT
.,TRBJ2-3,TRBV11-2,once,CASRIRGDKADTQYF,TGTGCCAGCAGGATAAGAGGTGACAAGGCAGATACGCAGTATTTT
.,TRBJ1-3,TRBV7-9,.,CASDPGFSGNTIYF,TGTGCCAGCGACCCAGGGTTCTCTGGAAACACCATATATTTT
.,TRBJ2-7,TRBV6-6,.,CASSGTPYEQYF,TGTGCCAGCAGTGGGACACCCTACGAGCAGTACTTC
.,TRBJ1-3,TRBV7-2,.,CASSLNGGTGNTIYF,TGTGCCAGCAGCTTAAACGGGGGCACTGGAAACACCATATATTTT
.,TRBJ1-2,TRBV28,.,CAIEPPGANYGYTF,TGTGCCATCGAACCTCCCGGAGCTAACTATGGCTACACCTTC
.,TRBJ2-1,TRBV30,.,CAWSVQAGGNEQFF,TGTGCCTGGAGTGTACAGGCGGGTGGCAATGAGCAGTTCTTC
.,TRBJ2-3,TRBV6-6,.,CASVSSNLGFTDTQYF,TGTGCCAGCGTTAGTTCCAATTTGGGTTTTACAGATACGCAGTATTTT
TRBD2,TRBJ2-1,TRBV18,.,CASSPAGLARDEQFF,TGTGCCAGCTCACCGGCGGGACTAGCGCGCGATGAGCAGTTCTTC
.,TRBJ1-2,TRBV7-8,.,CASSLGGANYGYTF,TGTGCCAGCAGCTTAGGGGGGGCCAACTATGGCTACACCTTC
TRBD1,TRBJ1-5,TRBV5-6,.,CASSIRGFDQPQHF,TGTGCCAGCAGTATCAGGGGGTTTGATCAGCCCCAGCATTTT
.,TRBJ2-5,TRBV3-1/TRBV3-2,.,CASSQGLTQETQYF,TGTGCCAGCAGCCAAGGACTAACCCAAGAGACCCAGTACTTC
.,TRBJ2-5,TRBV2,.,CASCVVSGGETQYF,TGTGCCAGCTGTGTTGTTTCCGGGGGTGAGACCCAGTACTTC
.,TRBJ1-4,TRBV18,.,CASSIGPTGEKLFF,TGTGCCAGCTCAATCGGACCTACGGGTGAAAAACTGTTTTTT
.,TRBJ1-3,TRBV5-1,.,CASSLSRQGVGNTIYF,TGCGCCAGCAGCTTGAGTCGGCAGGGTGTAGGAAACACCATATATTTT
.,TRBJ1-3,TRBV5-1,.,CASSLGGTSSGNTIYF,TGCGCCAGCAGCTTGGGAGGGACGAGCTCTGGAAACACCATATATTTT
.,TRBJ1-1,TRBV5-1,.,CASSLGHQGLINTEAFF,TGCGCCAGCAGCTTAGGCCACCAGGGATTGATTAACACTGAAGCTTTCTTT
.,TRBJ2-6,TRBV7-3,.,CASSLIGGVFGANVLTF,TGTGCCAGCAGCTTAATAGGGGGAGTTTTTGGGGCCAACGTCCTGACTTTC
.,TRBJ1-4,TRBV5-8,.,CASTIDSYEKLFF,TGTGCCAGCACCATCGACAGTTACGAAAAACTGTTTTTT
TRBD1,TRBJ1-1,TRBV3-1/TRBV3-2,.,CASSRLRDRGPEAFF,TGTGCCAGCAGCCGCCTGAGGGACAGGGGGCCTGAAGCTTTCTTT
.,TRBJ1-5,TRBV7-2,few,CASGRQYDQPQHF,TGTGCCAGCGGCCGACAGTACGATCAGCCCCAGCATTTT
.,TRBJ2-7,TRBV12-3/TRBV12-4,.,CASSFGGNEQYF,TGTGCCAGCAGTTTTGGGGGGAATGAGCAGTACTTC
TRBD1,TRBJ1-1,TRBV5-4,.,CASSLDRGVNTEAFF,TGTGCCAGCAGCTTGGACAGGGGAGTGAACACTGAAGCTTTCTTT
.,TRBJ2-1,TRBV19,.,CASSIFGRKQWTDSSGNEQFF,TGTGCCAGTAGTATCTTCGGTAGGAAACAATGGACAGACAGTAGTGGGAATGAGCAGTTCTTC
TRBD2,TRBJ2-1,TRBV5-1,.,CASSLAAGVRNEQFF,TGCGCCAGCAGCTTGGCAGCGGGAGTTCGCAATGAGCAGTTCTTC